A selection of T cell receptor beta chains follows, all from one sample in a study of OX40 agonist ivuxolimab in advanced cancers. TCRdb's copy holds only in-frame clones and misses some; the assay was immunoSEQ multiplex PCR. The repertoire has 65,000 to 90,000 clones, roughly 90% of them found once; the top ten carry 2% to 2.5%. The input for sequencing was CD4+ or CD8+ T cells sorted from blood, taken in a trial of the OX40 agonist ivuxolimab. Source of these receptors: an adult with an advanced solid tumor such as melanoma, head and neck, liver or kidney cancer. CDR3s include the opening cysteine and the closing phenylalanine or tryptophan. Each record gives: CDR3 length, V gene, J gene, CDR3 protein.

>13|TRBV9|TRBJ2-3
CASSVDNTDTQYF
>15|TRBV9|TRBJ1-1
CASSAPGSMNTEAFF
>19|TRBV4-1|TRBJ2-5
CASSQEFGLRQPLQETQYF
>14|TRBV6-5|TRBJ1-6
CASRNRVKNSPLHF
>14|TRBV6-1|TRBJ2-1
CASIRYQGGNEQFF
>14|TRBV5-8|TRBJ2-3
CASSLGQDTDTQYF
>13|TRBV2|TRBJ2-7
CASSLAPSYEQYF
>15|TRBV7-9|TRBJ1-4
CASSTLYRTNEKLFF
>14|TRBV7-2|TRBJ2-1
CASSLAGVHNEQFF
>15|TRBV6-6|TRBJ2-7
CASSYLREGGYEQYF
>14|TRBV5-5|TRBJ2-1
CASRAGLAIPEQFF
>14|TRBV7-2|TRBJ2-7
CASSLVQGAYEQYF